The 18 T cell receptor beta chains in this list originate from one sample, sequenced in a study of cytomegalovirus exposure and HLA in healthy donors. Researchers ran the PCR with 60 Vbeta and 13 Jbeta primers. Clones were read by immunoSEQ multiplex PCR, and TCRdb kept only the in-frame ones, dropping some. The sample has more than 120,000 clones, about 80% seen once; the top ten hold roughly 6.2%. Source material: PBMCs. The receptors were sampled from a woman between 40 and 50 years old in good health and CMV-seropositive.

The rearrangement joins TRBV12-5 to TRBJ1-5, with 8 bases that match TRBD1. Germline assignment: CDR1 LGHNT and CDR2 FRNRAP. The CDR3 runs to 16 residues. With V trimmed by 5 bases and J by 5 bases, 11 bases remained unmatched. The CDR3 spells CASGPWDGTGYQPQHF. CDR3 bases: TGTGCTAGTGGTCCATGGGACGGGACAGGTTATCAGCCCCAGCATTTT. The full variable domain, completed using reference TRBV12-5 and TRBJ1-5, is DARVTQTPRHKVTEMGQEVTMRCQPILGHNTVFWYRQTMMQGLELLAYFRNRAPLDDSGMPKDRFSAEMPDATLATLKIQPSEPRDSAVYFCASGPWDGTGYQPQHFGDGTRLSIL.

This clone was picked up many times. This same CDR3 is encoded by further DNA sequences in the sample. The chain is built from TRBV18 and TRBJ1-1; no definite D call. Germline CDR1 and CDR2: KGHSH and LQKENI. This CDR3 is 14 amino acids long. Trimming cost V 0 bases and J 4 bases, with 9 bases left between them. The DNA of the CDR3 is TGTGCCAGCTCACCACCGGCTGGTTCCACTGAAGCTTTCTTT. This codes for CASSPPAGSTEAFF.

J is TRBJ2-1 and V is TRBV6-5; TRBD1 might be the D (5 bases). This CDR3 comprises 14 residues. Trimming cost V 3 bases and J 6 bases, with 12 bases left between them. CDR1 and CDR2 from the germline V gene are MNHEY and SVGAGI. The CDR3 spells CASSYTGRGNEQFF. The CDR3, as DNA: TGTGCCAGCAGTTATACAGGAAGAGGCAATGAGCAGTTCTTC.

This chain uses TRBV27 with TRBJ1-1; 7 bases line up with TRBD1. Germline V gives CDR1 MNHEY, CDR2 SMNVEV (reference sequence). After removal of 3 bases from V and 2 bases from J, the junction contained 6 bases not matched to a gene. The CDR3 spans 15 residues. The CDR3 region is CASSFGRGINTEAFF. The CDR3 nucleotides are TGTGCCAGCAGTTTCGGCAGGGGGATAAACACTGAAGCTTTCTTT.

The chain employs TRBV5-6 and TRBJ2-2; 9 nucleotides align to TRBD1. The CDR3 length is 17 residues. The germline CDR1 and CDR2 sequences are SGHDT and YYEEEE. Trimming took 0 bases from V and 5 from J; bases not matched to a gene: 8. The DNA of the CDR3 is TGTGCCAGCAGCTTGGCCGGTAGGGACAGGGTGACCGGGGAGCTGTTTTTT. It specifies CASSLAGRDRVTGELFF.

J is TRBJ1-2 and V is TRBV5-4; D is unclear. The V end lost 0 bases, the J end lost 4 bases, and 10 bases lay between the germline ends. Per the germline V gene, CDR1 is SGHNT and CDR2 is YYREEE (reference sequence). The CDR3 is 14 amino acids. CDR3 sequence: CASSLVLGGYGYTF. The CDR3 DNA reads TGTGCCAGCAGCTTGGTTCTAGGAGGCTATGGCTACACCTTC.

The CDR3 loop is CASSGGTGSGNQPQHF. Written as DNA, the CDR3 is TGTGCCAGCAGCGGGGGGACAGGGTCAGGCAATCAGCCCCAGCATTTT. The chain is built from TRBV28 and TRBJ1-5; 9 bases line up with TRBD1. Looked up from germline, CDR1 is MDHEN and CDR2 is SYDVKM. V lost 6 bases, J lost 2 bases, and 8 bases stayed unmatched. The CDR3 runs 16 residues.

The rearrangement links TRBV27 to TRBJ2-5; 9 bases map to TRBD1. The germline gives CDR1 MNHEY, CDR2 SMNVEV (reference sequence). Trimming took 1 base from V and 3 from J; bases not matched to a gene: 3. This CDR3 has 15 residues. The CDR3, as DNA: TGTGCCAGCAGTTTATTGACAGGGGGAGAAGAGACCCAGTACTTC. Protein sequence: CASSLLTGGEETQYF.

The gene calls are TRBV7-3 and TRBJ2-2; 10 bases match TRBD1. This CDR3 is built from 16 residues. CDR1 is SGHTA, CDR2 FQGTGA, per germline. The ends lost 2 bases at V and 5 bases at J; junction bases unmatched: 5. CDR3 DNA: TGTGCCAGCAGCTTACGGCCGGGACAGGGGACCGGGGAGCTGTTTTTT. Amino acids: CASSLRPGQGTGELFF.

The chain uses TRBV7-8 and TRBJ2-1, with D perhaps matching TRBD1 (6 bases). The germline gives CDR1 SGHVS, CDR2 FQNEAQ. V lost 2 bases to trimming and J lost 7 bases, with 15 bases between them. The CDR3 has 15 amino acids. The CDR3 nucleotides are TGTGCCAGCAGCTTACGGAGATACAGGGATAATGAGCAGTTCTTC. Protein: CASSLRRYRDNEQFF.

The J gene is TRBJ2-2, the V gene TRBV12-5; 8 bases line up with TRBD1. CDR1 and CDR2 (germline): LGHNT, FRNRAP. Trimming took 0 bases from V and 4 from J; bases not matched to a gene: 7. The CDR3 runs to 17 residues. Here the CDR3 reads CASGLVRTGLVTGELFF. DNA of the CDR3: TGTGCTAGTGGTTTGGTTCGGACAGGGCTGGTCACCGGGGAGCTGTTTTTT.

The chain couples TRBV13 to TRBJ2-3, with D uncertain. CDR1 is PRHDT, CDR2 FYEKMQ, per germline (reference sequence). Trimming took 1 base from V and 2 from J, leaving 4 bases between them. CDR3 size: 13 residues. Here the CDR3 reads CASSLAVTDTQYF. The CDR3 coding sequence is TGTGCCAGCAGCTTAGCTGTCACAGATACGCAGTATTTT.

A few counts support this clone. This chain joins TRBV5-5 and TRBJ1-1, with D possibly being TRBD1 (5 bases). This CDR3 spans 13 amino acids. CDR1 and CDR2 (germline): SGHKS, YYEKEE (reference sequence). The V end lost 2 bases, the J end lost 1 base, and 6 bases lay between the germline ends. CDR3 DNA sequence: TGTGCCAGCAGCTTTGACAGGAACACTGAAGCTTTCTTT. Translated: CASSFDRNTEAFF. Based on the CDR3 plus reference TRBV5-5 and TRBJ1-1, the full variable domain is DAGVTQSPTHLIKTRGQQVTLRCSPISGHKSVSWYQQVLGQGPQFIFQYYEKEERGRGNFPDRFSARQFPNYSSELNVNALLLGDSALYLCASSFDRNTEAFFGQGTRLTVV.

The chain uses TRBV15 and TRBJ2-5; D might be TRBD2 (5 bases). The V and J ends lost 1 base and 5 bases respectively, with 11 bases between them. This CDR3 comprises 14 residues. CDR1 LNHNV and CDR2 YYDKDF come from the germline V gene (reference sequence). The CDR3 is CATSRGGVWETQYF. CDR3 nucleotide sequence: TGTGCCACCAGCAGAGGGGGAGTCTGGGAGACCCAGTACTTC.

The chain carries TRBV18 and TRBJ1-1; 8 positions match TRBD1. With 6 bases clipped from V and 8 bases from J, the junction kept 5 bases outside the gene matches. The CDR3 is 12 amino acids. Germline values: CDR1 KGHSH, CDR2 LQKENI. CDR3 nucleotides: TGTGCCAGCTCCCGACGGGACAGGGAAGCTTTCTTT. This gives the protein CASSRRDREAFF.

The DNA for the CDR3 is TGTGCCAGCAAAGAACAGGGCTCCTACGAGCAGTACTTC. This encodes CASKEQGSYEQYF. The chain couples TRBV6-6 to TRBJ2-7, with D possibly TRBD1 on 6 matching bases. The germline V gene encodes CDR1 MNHNY and CDR2 SVGAGI (reference sequence). The V end was cut by 7 bases, the J end by 0 bases, with 10 bases between. The CDR3 runs 13 residues.

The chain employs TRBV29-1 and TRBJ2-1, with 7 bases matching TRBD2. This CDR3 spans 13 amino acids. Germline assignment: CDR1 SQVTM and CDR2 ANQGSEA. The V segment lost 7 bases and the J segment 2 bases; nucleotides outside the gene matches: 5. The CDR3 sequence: CSALAPTYNEQFF. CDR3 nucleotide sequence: TGCAGCGCACTAGCGCCAACCTACAATGAGCAGTTCTTC.

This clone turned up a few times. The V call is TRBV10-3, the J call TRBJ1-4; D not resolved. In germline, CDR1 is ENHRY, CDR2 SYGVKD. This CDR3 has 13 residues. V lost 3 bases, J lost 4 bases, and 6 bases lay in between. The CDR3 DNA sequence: TGTGCCATCAGTGACGGGAGTAATGAAAAACTGTTTTTT. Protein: CAISDGSNEKLFF.